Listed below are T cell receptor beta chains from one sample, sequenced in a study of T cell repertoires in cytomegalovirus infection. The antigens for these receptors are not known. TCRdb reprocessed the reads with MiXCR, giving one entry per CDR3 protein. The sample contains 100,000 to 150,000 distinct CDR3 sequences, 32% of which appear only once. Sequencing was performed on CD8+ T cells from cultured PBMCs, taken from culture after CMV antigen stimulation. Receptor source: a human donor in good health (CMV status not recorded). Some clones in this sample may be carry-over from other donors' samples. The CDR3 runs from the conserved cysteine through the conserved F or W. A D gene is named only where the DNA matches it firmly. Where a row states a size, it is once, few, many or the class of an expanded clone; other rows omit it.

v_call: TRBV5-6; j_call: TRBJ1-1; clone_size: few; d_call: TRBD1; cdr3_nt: TGTGCCAGCAGCGGAACAGGGGAGCTTGAAGCTTTCTTT; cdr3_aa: CASSGTGELEAFF
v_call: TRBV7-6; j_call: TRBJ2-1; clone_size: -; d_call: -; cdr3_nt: TGTGCTAGCAGCATAACAGTCCGCAGTGAGCAGTTCTTC; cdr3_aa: CASSITVRSEQFF
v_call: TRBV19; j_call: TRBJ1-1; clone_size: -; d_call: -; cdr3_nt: TGTGCCAGTAGTGTGGACGGATACACTGAAGCTTTCTTT; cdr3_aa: CASSVDGYTEAFF
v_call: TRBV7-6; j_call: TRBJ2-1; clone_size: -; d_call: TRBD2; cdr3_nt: TGTGCCAGCAGCTTACTAGCGGGGGGGGTTTCCTACAATGAGCAGTTCTTC; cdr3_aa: CASSLLAGGVSYNEQFF
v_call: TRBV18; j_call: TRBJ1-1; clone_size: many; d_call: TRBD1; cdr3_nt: TGTGCCAGCTCACCATGGGGGACAGATGAAGCTTTCTTT; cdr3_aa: CASSPWGTDEAFF
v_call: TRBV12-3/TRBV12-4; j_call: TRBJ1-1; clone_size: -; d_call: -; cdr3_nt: TGTGCCAGCAGTTTAGCGCTCAGGGAGGTGAACACTGAAGCTTTCTTT; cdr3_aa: CASSLALREVNTEAFF
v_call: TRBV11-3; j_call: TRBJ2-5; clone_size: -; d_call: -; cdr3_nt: TGTGCCAGCAGCTTAATACCTCAAGAGACCCAGTACTTC; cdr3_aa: CASSLIPQETQYF
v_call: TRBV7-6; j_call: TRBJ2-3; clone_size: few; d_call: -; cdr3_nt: TGTGCCAGCAGCTCTAGGTGGGGTAATACGTCTAGCACAGATACGCAGTATTTT; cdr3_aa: CASSSRWGNTSSTDTQYF
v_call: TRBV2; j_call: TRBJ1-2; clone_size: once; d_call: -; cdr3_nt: TGTGCCAGCAGTGAATCCCCTGGGGGGTCCCGGGGCTACACCTTC; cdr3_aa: CASSESPGGSRGYTF
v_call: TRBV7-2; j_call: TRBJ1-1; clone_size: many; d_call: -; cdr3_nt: TGTGCCAGCAGCTTACACAGGACAAACACTGAAGCTTTCTTT; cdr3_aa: CASSLHRTNTEAFF
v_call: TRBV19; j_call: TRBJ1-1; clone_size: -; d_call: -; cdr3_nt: TGTGCCAGTAGTGATATTCAGGGAAGAGGCACTGAAGCTTTCTTT; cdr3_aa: CASSDIQGRGTEAFF
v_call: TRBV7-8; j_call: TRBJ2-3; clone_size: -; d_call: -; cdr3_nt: TGTGCCAGCAGTTACGAAGTTGGACAGCCCGTAACTAGCACAGATACGCAGTATTTT; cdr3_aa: CASSYEVGQPVTSTDTQYF
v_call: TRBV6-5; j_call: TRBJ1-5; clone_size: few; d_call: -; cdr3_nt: TGTGCCAGCAGTTACAGGACAGAGGAAGGCAATCAGCCCCAGCATTTT; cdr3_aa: CASSYRTEEGNQPQHF
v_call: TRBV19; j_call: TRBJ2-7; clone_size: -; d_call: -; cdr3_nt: TGTGCCAGTAGTATAGGGGGGGGACAGCGCTACGAGCAGTACTTC; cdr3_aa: CASSIGGGQRYEQYF
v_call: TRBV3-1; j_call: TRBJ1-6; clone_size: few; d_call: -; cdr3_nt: TGTGCCAGCAGCCAAAAGCTCAGGGGAAATTCACCCCTCCACTTT; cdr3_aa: CASSQKLRGNSPLHF
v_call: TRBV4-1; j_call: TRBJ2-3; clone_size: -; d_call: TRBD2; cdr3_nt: TGCGCCAGCAGCCACGGACTAGCGGGGGATCTGGATACGCAGTATTTT; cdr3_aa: CASSHGLAGDLDTQYF
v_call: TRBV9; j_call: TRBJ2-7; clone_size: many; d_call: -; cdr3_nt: TGTGCCAGCAGCGTAGACCAGGGCTCCTACGAGCAGTACTTC; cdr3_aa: CASSVDQGSYEQYF
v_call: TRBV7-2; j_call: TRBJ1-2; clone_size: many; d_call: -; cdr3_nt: TGTGCCAGCAGCACGGTGGGGGGGGCTAACTATGGCTACACCTTC; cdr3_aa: CASSTVGGANYGYTF
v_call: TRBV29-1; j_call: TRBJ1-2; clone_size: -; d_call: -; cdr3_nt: TGCAGCGCTCCCTTTGGATATGGCTACACCTTC; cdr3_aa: CSAPFGYGYTF
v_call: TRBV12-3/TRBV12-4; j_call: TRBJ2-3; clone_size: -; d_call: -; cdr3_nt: TGTGCCAGCAGTTCTAGCGACCCCACAGATACGCAGTATTTT; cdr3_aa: CASSSSDPTDTQYF
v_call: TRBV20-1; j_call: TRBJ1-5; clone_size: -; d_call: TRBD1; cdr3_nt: TGCAGTGCTAGAAAGGGACAGCCCTTGGCGGGCCAGCCCCAGCATTTT; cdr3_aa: CSARKGQPLAGQPQHF
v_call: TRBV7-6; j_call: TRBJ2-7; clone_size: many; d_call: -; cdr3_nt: TGTGCCAGCAGCCCCGGGTCCCCCTACGAGCAGTACTTC; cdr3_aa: CASSPGSPYEQYF
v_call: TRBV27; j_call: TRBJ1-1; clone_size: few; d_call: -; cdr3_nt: TGTGCCAGCAGTTGGGTCATGAACACTGAAGCTTTCTTT; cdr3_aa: CASSWVMNTEAFF